This is a list of T cell receptor beta chains from one sample in a study of identical twins. TCRdb fed the 5' RACE reads into MiXCR, producing one record per CDR3 protein. This table has under 1 million distinct CDR3 sequences, roughly an eighth appearing once. These data also featured in a second study, about yellow fever vaccine responses in identical twins.

Specimen: PBMCs. Receptor source: a woman under 30 in good health. Both conserved end residues are part of each CDR3.

cdr3_aa | j_call | v_call | cdr3_length
CAIRTGTGDEKLFFF | TRBJ1-4 | TRBV10-3 | 15
CASSPGGGGMTGELFF | TRBJ2-2 | TRBV28 | 16
CASSVASSGSYEQYF | TRBJ2-7 | TRBV9 | 15
CASSFAGGFEKLFF | TRBJ1-4 | TRBV12-3/TRBV12-4 | 14
CASSISNYGYTF | TRBJ1-2 | TRBV12-3/TRBV12-4 | 12
CASSSPGTSRIGELFF | TRBJ2-2 | TRBV12-3/TRBV12-4 | 16
CATSGYPYNEQFF | TRBJ2-1 | TRBV24-1 | 13
CASSGRTSESSYEQYF | TRBJ2-7 | TRBV3-1 | 16
CAISEFGSLAKNIQYF | TRBJ2-4 | TRBV10-3 | 16
CASSYRERTDTQYF | TRBJ2-3 | TRBV6-5 | 14
CASSFQGAQGTQYF | TRBJ2-5 | TRBV28 | 14
CASILTGGIGYTF | TRBJ1-2 | TRBV28 | 13
CSARDSGSETQYF | TRBJ2-5 | TRBV20-1 | 13
CASREQGHSGNTIYF | TRBJ1-3 | TRBV6-1 | 15
CASSFSRNTDTQYF | TRBJ2-3 | TRBV27 | 14
CASSSWDSSTDTQYF | TRBJ2-3 | TRBV7-3 | 15
CASSLTYRETQYF | TRBJ2-5 | TRBV7-3 | 13
CASSQVPRGASGELFF | TRBJ2-2 | TRBV10-1 | 16
CASSRQTDGPTGELFF | TRBJ2-2 | TRBV6-1 | 16
CASSSSLESGNEQFF | TRBJ2-1 | TRBV28 | 15
CSASHGTGTRPW | TRBJ2-1 | TRBV20-1 | 12
CASSDGQFNYGYTF | TRBJ1-2 | TRBV6-1 | 14
CASSPDTNYEQYF | TRBJ2-7 | TRBV7-2 | 13
CASSTGMSDTQYF | TRBJ2-3 | TRBV19 | 13
CASSRDNQPQHF | TRBJ1-5 | TRBV12-3/TRBV12-4 | 12
CSARGIWNFNTGELFF | TRBJ2-2 | TRBV20-1 | 16